This T cell receptor beta chain is drawn from a study of shared clonotypes between healthy human individuals. Whole-study context: The study drew on a couple of women and a few men aged 18 to 49 as donors.

The CDR3 runs 13 residues. Germline V CDR1 and CDR2: SGHAT, FQNNGV. V lost 0 bases and J 2 bases, leaving 5 bases between the germline ends. With regard to this clone: Its antigen remains unknown.

Points from the study as a whole: It was expected that sequencing depth would affect clonotype sharing among donors.

Every subset had its genomic DNA shared out evenly among several immunoSEQ plates. Original processing methods: Junction-only immunoSEQ sequences carried no quality scores, so filtering differed. The repertoire was sequenced with immunoSEQ multiplex PCR; TCRdb's copy has only in-frame clones and lacks some. That table gives V, J and clone size, and the DNA gave D and trimming. This table holds about 640,000 clones, 60% to 80% found once. The chain is built from TRBV11-2 and TRBJ2-7, with no clear D. The sequence came from a woman between 25 and 40 years old in good health. The sample was memory CD4+ T cells sorted from blood. Sample subset: CD45RA-negative fraction. CDR3 coding DNA: TGTGCCAGCAGCTTAGACTATACCTACGAGCAGTACTTC. Amino acid sequence: CASSLDYTYEQYF.